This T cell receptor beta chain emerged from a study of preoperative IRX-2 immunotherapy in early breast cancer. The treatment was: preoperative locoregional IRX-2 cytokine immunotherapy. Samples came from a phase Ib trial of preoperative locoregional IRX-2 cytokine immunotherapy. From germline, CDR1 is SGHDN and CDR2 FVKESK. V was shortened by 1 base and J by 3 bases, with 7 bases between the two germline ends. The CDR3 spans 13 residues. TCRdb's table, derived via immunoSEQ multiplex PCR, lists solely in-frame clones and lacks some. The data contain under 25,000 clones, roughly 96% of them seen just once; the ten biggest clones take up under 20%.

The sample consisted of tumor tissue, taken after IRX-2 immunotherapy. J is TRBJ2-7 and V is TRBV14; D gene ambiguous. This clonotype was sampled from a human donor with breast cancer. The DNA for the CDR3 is TGTGCCAGCAGCCAAGGGACGGGCTACGAGCAGTACTTC. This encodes CASSQGTGYEQYF.